This TCR beta chain came from a study of blood T cell repertoires in COVID-19. Study at large: Spain, Italy and the United States supplied samples that represented acute and convalescent COVID-19. PBMCs, B-cell-depleted T cells, or T cells were the source of the cDNA or gDNA that made up the material.

This CDR3 region has 13 residues. Germline-derived CDR1 and CDR2 are MNHEY and SMNVEV (reference sequence). The V gene end was trimmed by 7 bases and the J gene end by 3 bases; junction bases not matched to a gene: 1. This clone was seen a single time. As processed by the authors: Reference gene primer amplification in the assay estimated nucleated cell counts. TCRdb's copy holds only in-frame clones and misses some; the assay was immunoSEQ multiplex PCR. V and J calls and clone size are copied from that table; D and trimming were computed from the DNA. The data contain about 260,000 clones, over 80% of them singletons.

The sequenced sample consisted of peripheral blood. The chain carries TRBV27 and TRBJ2-3, with 10 bases fitting TRBD1. The TCR originated in a woman in her 70s with COVID-19, enrolled during active disease. This chain's CDR3 is CASKDRGTDTQYF. Here the CDR3 DNA reads TGTGCCAGCAAGGACAGGGGGACAGATACGCAGTATTTT.